These 9 T cell receptor beta chains originate from one sample sequenced in a study of T-cell reconstitution after alpha-beta-depleted transplantation in children. Unique molecular identifiers were used in preparing the TCRbeta library. TCRdb analysed the PCR reads with MiXCR anew, one entry per CDR3 protein. The sample includes some 590,000 distinct CDR3 sequences, 10% of them seen just once. This material consisted of PBMCs from the stem cell graft donor, taken from the stem cell graft. These receptors were collected from a human donor who donated a stem cell graft to a child with acute myeloid leukemia.

The rearrangement links TRBV7-6 to TRBJ2-7; 8 bases agree with TRBD2. Per the germline V gene, CDR1 is SGHVS and CDR2 is FNYEAQ. V was clipped by 6 bases and J by 2 bases; unmatched bases: 6. This CDR3 is 14 amino acids long. The CDR3 loop reads CASSTGTRPYEQYF. The CDR3 DNA is TGTGCCAGCAGTACCGGGACTAGACCCTACGAGCAGTACTTC.

This clonotype came up a few times. The rearrangement joins TRBV6-2 or TRBV6-3 to TRBJ2-7; D remains unclear. Germline V gene sequence: CDR1 MNHEY, CDR2 SVGEGT. The CDR3 has 13 amino acids. V was cut by 7 bases and J by 2 bases, with 12 bases left in between. CDR3 sequence (DNA): TGTGCCAGCATCGGTACGCAGACCTACGAGCAGTACTTC. It codes for CASIGTQTYEQYF.

This clonotype appeared many times. The gene calls are TRBV10-3 and TRBJ2-3; D is possibly TRBD2 (6 bases). The CDR3 extends over 20 amino acids. The V gene's germline CDR1 is ENHRY and CDR2 SYGVKD. Trimming left V 2 bases short and J 0 bases short, with 24 bases between. This CDR3 reads CAISELGGAPSPFSTDTQYF. The CDR3 DNA reads as TGTGCCATCAGTGAGCTGGGCGGGGCTCCCTCACCTTTTAGCACAGATACGCAGTATTTT.

This clonotype was picked up many times. The V and J genes are TRBV12-3 or TRBV12-4 and TRBJ1-4; D is unclear. The CDR3 length is 12 residues. V lost 3 bases and J lost 8, with 7 bases in between. CDR3 protein: CASSLLGEKLFF. CDR3 nucleotide sequence: TGTGCCAGCAGTTTGCTAGGCGAAAAACTGTTTTTT.

At least ten counts were recorded for this clonotype. The chain uses TRBV2 and TRBJ1-5; the D gene is possibly TRBD1 (6 bases). CDR3 length: 15 amino acids. V was trimmed by 4 bases and J by 2 bases, leaving 12 bases between them. From germline, CDR1 is SNHLY and CDR2 FYNNEI. The CDR3 coding sequence is TGTGCCAGCAGTGTTGGGGGGCTTGGCAATCAGCCCCAGCATTTT. Translated: CASSVGGLGNQPQHF.

There are a few counts of this clonotype. The J gene is TRBJ2-3, the V gene TRBV30, with TRBD2 matching 10 bases. The CDR3 contains 16 residues. V shed 1 base, J shed 2 bases, and the junction held 6 bases outside the gene matches. The germline gives CDR1 GTSNPN, CDR2 SVGIG (reference sequence). The CDR3 nucleotides are TGTGCCTGGAGTGCTATAGCGGGAGGAACCACAGATACGCAGTATTTT. Its translation: CAWSAIAGGTTDTQYF.

This rearrangement joins TRBV11-2 to TRBJ2-1; TRBD2 matches 8 bases. This CDR3 region has 16 residues. Germline values: CDR1 SGHAT, CDR2 FQNNGV. Germline trimming cut 6 bases from V and 7 bases from J; bases unmatched to any gene: 14. The CDR3 here is CASRDLKREIGNEQFF. Here the CDR3 DNA reads TGTGCCAGCAGGGACCTTAAGCGGGAGATAGGAAATGAGCAGTTCTTC.

This clonotype was recorded a few times. The V call is TRBV5-1, the J call TRBJ2-3, with D perhaps TRBD2 (6 bases). The V gene's germline CDR1 is SGHRS and CDR2 YFSETQ. The germline V and J ends were trimmed by 4 bases and 1 base, with 13 bases remaining between them. The CDR3 runs 15 residues. This CDR3 is CASSLRLVGTDTQYF. The CDR3 nucleotides are TGCGCCAGCAGCCTACGACTAGTTGGCACAGATACGCAGTATTTT. The whole variable domain, remainder taken from reference TRBV5-1 and TRBJ2-3, is KAGVTQTPRYLIKTRGQQVTLSCSPISGHRSVSWYQQTPGQGLQFLFEYFSETQRNKGNFPGRFSGRQFSNSRSEMNVSTLELGDSALYLCASSLRLVGTDTQYFGPGTRLTVL.

This clonotype has only a few counts. The chain combines TRBV2 with TRBJ2-7; TRBD2 is a possible D gene (6 bases). V lost 6 bases and J 4 bases, leaving 13 bases between the germline ends. Germline CDR1 is SNHLY and CDR2 is FYNNEI. CDR3 length equals 13 residues. In DNA, the CDR3 is TGTGCCAGCAGAGGGACTCAAGGATACGAGCAGTACTTC. As protein: CASRGTQGYEQYF.